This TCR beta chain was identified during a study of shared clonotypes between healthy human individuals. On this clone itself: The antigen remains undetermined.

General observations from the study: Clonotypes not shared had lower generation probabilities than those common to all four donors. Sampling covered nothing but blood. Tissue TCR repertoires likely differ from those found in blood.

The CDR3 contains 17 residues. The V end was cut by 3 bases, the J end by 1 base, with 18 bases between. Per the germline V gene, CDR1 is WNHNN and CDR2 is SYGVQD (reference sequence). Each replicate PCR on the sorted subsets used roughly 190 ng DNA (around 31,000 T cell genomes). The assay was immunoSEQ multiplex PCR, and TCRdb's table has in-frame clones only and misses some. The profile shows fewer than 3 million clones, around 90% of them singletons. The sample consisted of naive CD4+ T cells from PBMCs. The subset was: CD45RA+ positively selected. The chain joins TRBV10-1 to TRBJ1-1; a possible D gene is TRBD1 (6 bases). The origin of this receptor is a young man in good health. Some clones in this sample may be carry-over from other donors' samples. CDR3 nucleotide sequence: TGCGCCAGCAGTGAAGGAGGATCGGGGGCTGAGAACACTGAAGCTTTCTTT. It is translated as CASSEGGSGAENTEAFF.